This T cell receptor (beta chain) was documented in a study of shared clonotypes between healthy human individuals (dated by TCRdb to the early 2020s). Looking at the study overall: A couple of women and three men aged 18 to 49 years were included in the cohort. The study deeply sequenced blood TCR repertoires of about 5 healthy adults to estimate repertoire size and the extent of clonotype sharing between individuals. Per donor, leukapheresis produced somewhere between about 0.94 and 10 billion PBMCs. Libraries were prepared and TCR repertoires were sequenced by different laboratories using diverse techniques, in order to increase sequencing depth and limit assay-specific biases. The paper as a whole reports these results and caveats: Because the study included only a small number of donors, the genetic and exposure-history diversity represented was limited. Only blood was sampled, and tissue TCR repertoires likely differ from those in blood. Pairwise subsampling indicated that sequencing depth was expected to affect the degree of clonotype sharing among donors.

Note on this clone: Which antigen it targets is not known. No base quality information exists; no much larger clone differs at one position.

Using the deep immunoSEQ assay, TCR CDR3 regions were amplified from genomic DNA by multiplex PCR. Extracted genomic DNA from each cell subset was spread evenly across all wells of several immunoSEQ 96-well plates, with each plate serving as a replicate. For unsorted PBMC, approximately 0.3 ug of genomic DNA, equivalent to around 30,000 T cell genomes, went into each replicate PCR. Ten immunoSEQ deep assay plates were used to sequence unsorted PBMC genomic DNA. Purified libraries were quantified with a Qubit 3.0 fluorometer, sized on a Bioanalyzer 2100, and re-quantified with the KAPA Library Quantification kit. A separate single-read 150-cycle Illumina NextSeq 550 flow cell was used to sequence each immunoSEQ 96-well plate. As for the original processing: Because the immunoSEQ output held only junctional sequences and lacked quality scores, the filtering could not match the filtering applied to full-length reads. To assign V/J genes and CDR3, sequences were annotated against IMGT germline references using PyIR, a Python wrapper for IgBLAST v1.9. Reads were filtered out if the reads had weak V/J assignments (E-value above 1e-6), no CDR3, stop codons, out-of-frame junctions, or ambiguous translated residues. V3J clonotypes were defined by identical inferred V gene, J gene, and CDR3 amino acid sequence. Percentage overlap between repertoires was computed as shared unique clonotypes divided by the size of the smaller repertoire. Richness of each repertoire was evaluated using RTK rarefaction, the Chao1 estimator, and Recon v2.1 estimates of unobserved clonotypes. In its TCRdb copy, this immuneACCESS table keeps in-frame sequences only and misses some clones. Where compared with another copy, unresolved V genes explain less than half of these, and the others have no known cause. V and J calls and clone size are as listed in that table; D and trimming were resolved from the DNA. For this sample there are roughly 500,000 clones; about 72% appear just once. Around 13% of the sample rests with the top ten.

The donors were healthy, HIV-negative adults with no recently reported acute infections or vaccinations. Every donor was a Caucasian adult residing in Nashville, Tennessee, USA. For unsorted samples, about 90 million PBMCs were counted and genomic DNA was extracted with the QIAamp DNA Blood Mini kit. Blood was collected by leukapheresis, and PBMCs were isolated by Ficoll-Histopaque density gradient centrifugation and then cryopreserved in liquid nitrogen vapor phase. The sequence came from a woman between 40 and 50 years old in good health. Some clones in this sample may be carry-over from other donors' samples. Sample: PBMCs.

The CDR3 protein is CASSPRGSNSGANVLTF. The nucleotide sequence is TGTGCCAGCAGCCCTCGGGGGTCCAACTCTGGGGCCAACGTCCTGACTTTC. Rearrangement joined TRBV7-2 to TRBJ2-6, with a weak D call of TRBD2 (6 bases match). The germline ends are 14 bases apart after V is trimmed by 5 bases and J by 0 bases. From cysteine to phenylalanine, the CDR3 is 17 amino acids long. The kept DNA is CDR3 alone, 51 bases in frame from the first base. According to the germline V gene, CDR1 reads SGHTA and CDR2 reads FQGNSA.